This T cell receptor beta chain appears in the sequencing data of a study of spatial heterogeneity in lung cancer (dated by TCRdb to between 2018 and 2021). Some background on the complete study: Samples were obtained from over 70 patients with early-stage, untreated non-small cell lung cancer from the lung TRACERx cohort. Follow-up PBMC samples were sequenced whenever available, with a median time to follow-up of about 2 years after resection. Beta-chain transcripts were consistently detected in greater numbers than alpha-chain transcripts, which likely reflected higher beta-chain transcript abundance. In the raw uncorrected reads, each unique combination of TCR and UMI appeared on average more than ten times. In non-small cell lung cancer, the study made a quantitative comparison of TCR alpha and beta repertoires among multiple tumor regions, matched nontumor lung and blood. TCR repertoire features were related to nonsynonymous mutation counts determined by whole-exome sequencing of tumor tissue. At surgery, both alpha and beta chains were TCR-sequenced in fewer than 250 tumor regions, fewer than 85 matched nontumor lung samples and 56 PBMC samples. Findings and caveats that apply to the study as a whole: Additional single-cell paired TCR alpha and beta sequencing was considered necessary to confirm, at a functional level, the hypothesis that regional TCRs recognize regional mutations. Ubiquitous expanded tumor TCRs were detected in blood more often at tumor resection than at routine follow-up. Comparisons of baseline and follow-up blood repertoires included only approximately 15 patients.

This clonotype was observed a handful of times. No cognate antigen has been identified for it. One base away there is no much larger clone; base qualities are not given. To prepare the library, 5' RACE was applied. TCRdb records NextSeq 500 as the sequencer. In the TCR library protocol, a unique molecular identifier was attached to each TCR cDNA molecule so that PCR and sequencing errors could be corrected. The paper's processing steps were these. TCR identification, UMI-based error correction and CDR3 extraction were performed with Decombinator tools. Expanded TCRs were defined as those above a frequency of 2 per 1,000, corresponding to the top 1% of the tumor frequency distribution. Rényi diversity was computed with the R vegan package after subsampling each repertoire 100 times to 5,000 TCRs. CDR3 similarity networks were constructed using string-kernel similarity of amino acid triplets, with links drawn between CDR3s whose pairwise similarity was above 0.82. TCRdb redid the processing of the public reads, applying fastp at Q25 and MiXCR, and retained in-frame beta chains. Every distinct CDR3 protein forms one entry, paired with its most common genes and DNA. These V and J calls originate from TCRdb's pipeline instead of the authors' own analysis. The sample has 7,500 to 10,000 distinct CDR3 sequences on record, about a quarter of them singletons. Of the sample, approximately 3.8% falls within the top ten clones.

The time point label for this specimen denotes: blood at routine non-recurrence follow-up after resection. TCR sequencing used whole RNA extracted from tumor and nontumor lung tissue, or from cryopreserved PBMC samples, without cell sorting. A patient was chosen for TCR sequencing only when enough RNA was available from at least two tumor regions. The germline V gene (reference sequence) yields SEHNR for CDR1 and FQNEAQ for CDR2. Clipping removes 5 bases from V and 1 base from J, with 6 as the unmatched junction base count. The CDR3 sequence holds 16 residues, the cysteine and phenylalanine included. The DNA shown is the 48-base CDR3, in frame from base 1.

The material was PBMCs, obtained at follow-up. The chain uses TRBV7-9 and TRBJ2-1; TRBD2 lines up with 9 middle nucleotides. The sequence was collected from a female donor with early-stage non-small cell lung cancer. CDR3 protein: CASSPVSGRSYNEQFF. The DNA is as follows: TGTGCCAGCAGCCCAGTTAGCGGGAGATCCTACAATGAGCAGTTCTTC.